The 12 T cell receptor beta chains given below trace back to one sample, sequenced in a study of tumor-infiltrating lymphocytes in primary liver carcinoma. Germline DNA was also extracted, while the blood RNA originated from unsorted whole blood. From around 0.5 ug of total RNA, TCR beta-specific cDNA was reverse-transcribed using a constant-region primer. Slightly modified ARM-PCR served as the procedure for the TCR beta libraries. These libraries came from three rounds of nested multiplex PCR. Both of the initial two PCR rounds ran for approximately 10 cycles and employed TRBV1-TRBV30 forward primers alongside a C-beta reverse primer. TCRdb independently ran MiXCR on the multiplex PCR reads; one entry per CDR3 protein. In the table there are 190,000 or so distinct CDR3 sequences, about 65% of which are singletons. The sequencing input was peripheral blood. The receptors stem from a woman aged 55-69 years with primary liver carcinoma and hepatitis B virus infection.

About this clonotype itself: The junction departs from germline at one end; a sequencing error may be responsible. This chain joins TRBV11-2 and TRBJ2-7, with 7 bases identical to TRBD2. The CDR3 is made up of 16 amino acids. In germline, CDR1 is SGHAT, CDR2 FQNNGV. The CDR3 sequence: CANSLVLSGYSYEQYF. The CDR3 DNA follows: TGTGCCAACAGCTTGGTTCTTAGCGGGTACTCCTACGAGCAGTACTTC.

To note about this clonotype: A read error is possible here, since a much larger clone lies one base away. The J gene is TRBJ2-7, the V gene TRBV6-6; no definite D call. The CDR3 is made up of 14 amino acids. The ends were cut back, 3 bases at V and 3 bases at J, with 12 bases in the middle. CDR1 MNHNY and CDR2 SVGAGI come from the germline V gene (reference sequence). The CDR3, as DNA: TGTGCCAGCAGTTATCCCGATGATGACTACGAGCAGTACTTC. As protein: CASSYPDDDYEQYF.

For this clonotype: An end of the junction differs from the germline gene, which may be a read error. The chain links TRBV11-2 to TRBJ1-5; D might be TRBD1 (6 bases). The CDR3 consists of 13 residues. Germline lookup yields CDR1 SGHAT and CDR2 FQNNGV. DNA for the CDR3: TGCGCCAGCAGCTCAGGGGCCGCGGGGCCCCAGCATTTT. Its translation is CASSSGAAGPQHF.

Turning to this clonotype: This could be a read error, since a much larger clone is one nucleotide away. The missing conserved phenylalanine or tryptophan at the end of this CDR3 makes a read error likely. V gene TRBV10-2 combines with J gene TRBJ1-5, with no clear D. The germline CDR1 and CDR2 sequences are WSHSY and SAAADI. The length of the CDR3 is 15 residues. V was trimmed by 2 bases and J by 1 base, leaving 9 bases between them. CDR3 DNA sequence: TGCGCCAGCAGTGAGCGACAAGCCAGCAATCAGCCCCAGCATTGT. Its translation is CASSERQASNQPQHC.

As for this clonotype: It is likely a read error, because the conserved phenylalanine at the end of the CDR3 is missing. The rearrangement uses TRBV12-3 or TRBV12-4 and TRBJ2-7, with 8 nucleotides matching TRBD2. V shed 7 bases and J 6 bases; nucleotides not matched to a gene: 11. The CDR3 covers 14 residues. CDR3 loop: CASNTGTRTAEQYL. The CDR3 coding sequence is TGTGCCAGCAATACCGGGACTAGGACGGCCGAGCAGTACCTC.

This clonotype occurred a few times. V gene TRBV12-3 or TRBV12-4 combines with J gene TRBJ1-1; possibly TRBD1 for D (5 bases). V was pared by 2 bases and J by 5 bases, with 6 bases between. The CDR3 has 12 amino acids. Here the CDR3 DNA reads TGTGCCAGCAGTTTATGGGGGACTGAAGCTTTCTTT. Translating it yields CASSLWGTEAFF.

Comments on this clonotype: A much larger clone is a single base away; this may be a read error. V usage is TRBV6-5 and J usage is TRBJ1-1; D is undetermined. Trimming removed 2 bases at V and 7 bases at J, with 11 bases between. Germline loops: CDR1 MNHEY, CDR2 SVGAGI. This CDR3 is 13 amino acids long. In DNA, the CDR3 is TGTGCCAGCAGTTACGACACGCACATTGAAGCTTTCTTT. As protein: CASSYDTHIEAFF.

Worth noting for this clonotype: The junction departs from germline at one end; a sequencing error may be responsible. V usage is TRBV14 and J usage is TRBJ2-1, with a possible D match to TRBD1 (7 bases). CDR1 is SGHDN, CDR2 FVKESK, per germline. The CDR3 runs to 13 residues. The CDR3 protein is CASSQSRGDEQFF. CDR3 nucleotides: TGTGCCAGTAGCCAAAGCAGGGGGGATGAGCAGTTCTTC.

The chain recombines TRBV30 with TRBJ2-7, with 14 bases fitting TRBD2. The V gene's germline CDR1 is GTSNPN and CDR2 SVGIG (reference sequence). This CDR3 spans 15 amino acids. V lost 1 base, J lost 5 bases, and 4 bases stayed unmatched. CDR3 nucleotide sequence: TGTGCCTGGAGTGGGACTAGCGGGAGGCGACACGAGCAGTACTTC. Amino acids: CAWSGTSGRRHEQYF.

Remarks on this clonotype: The CDR3 ends on some other residue instead of the conserved phenylalanine or tryptophan, so this is likely a read error. The rearrangement uses TRBV11-2 and TRBJ1-6; 11 bases are shared with TRBD1. Germline V lookup: CDR1 SGHAT, CDR2 FQNNGV. The CDR3 is 15 residues long. The CDR3 spells CASSLEGTGGSPLHS. CDR3 sequence (DNA): TGTGCTAGCAGCTTAGAAGGGACAGGGGGTTCACCCCTCCACTCT.

The chain carries TRBV28 and TRBJ2-7; 7 bases align to TRBD1. CDR3 length: 13 residues. Germline lookup yields CDR1 MDHEN and CDR2 SYDVKM. Unmatched junction bases numbered 6, after V lost 7 bases and J lost 3 bases. CDR3 sequence reads: CASNPTGSYEQYF. As DNA, the CDR3 is TGTGCCAGCAATCCGACAGGGAGCTACGAGCAGTACTTC. Together with reference TRBV28 and TRBJ2-7, the CDR3 gives the full variable domain: DVKVTQSSRYLVKRTGEKVFLECVQDMDHENMFWYRQDPGLGLRLIYFSYDVKMKEKGDIPEGYSVSREKKERFSLILESASTNQTSMYLCASNPTGSYEQYFGPGTRLTVT.

As concerns this clonotype: One end of the junction varies from germline; a read error may be responsible. The chain recombines TRBV6-6 with TRBJ2-7; D not certain. The CDR3 extends over 13 amino acids. Germline assignment: CDR1 MNHNY and CDR2 SVGAGI (reference sequence). CDR3 nucleotide sequence: TGTGTCAGCATCACTCCTGGCTCCTACGAGCAGTACTTC. Protein sequence: CVSITPGSYEQYF.